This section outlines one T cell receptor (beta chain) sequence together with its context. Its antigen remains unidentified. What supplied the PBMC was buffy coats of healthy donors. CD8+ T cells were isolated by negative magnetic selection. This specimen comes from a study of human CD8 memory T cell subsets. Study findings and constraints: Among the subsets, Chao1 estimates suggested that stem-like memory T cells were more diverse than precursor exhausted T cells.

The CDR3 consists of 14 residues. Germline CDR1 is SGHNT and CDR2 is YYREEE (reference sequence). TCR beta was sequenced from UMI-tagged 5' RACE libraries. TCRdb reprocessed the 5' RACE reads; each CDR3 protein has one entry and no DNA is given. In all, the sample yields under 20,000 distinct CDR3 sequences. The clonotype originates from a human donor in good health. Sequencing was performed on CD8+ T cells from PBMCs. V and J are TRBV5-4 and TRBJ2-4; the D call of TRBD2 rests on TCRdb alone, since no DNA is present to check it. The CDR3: CASSFEGGMDIQYF.